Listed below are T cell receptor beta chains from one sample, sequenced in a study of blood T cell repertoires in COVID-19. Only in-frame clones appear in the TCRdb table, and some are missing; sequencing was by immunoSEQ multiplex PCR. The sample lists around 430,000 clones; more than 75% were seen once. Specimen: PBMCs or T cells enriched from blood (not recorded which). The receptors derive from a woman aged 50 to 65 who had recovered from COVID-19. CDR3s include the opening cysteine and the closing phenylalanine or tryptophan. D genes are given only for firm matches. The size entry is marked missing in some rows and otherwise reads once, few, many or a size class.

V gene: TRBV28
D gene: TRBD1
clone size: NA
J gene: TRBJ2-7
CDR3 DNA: TGTGCCAGCAGGCCCCCGGGGAGTACAGGGGTTTACGAGCAGTACTTC
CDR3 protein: CASRPPGSTGVYEQYF

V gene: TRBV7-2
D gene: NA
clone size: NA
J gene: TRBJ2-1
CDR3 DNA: TGTGCCAGCAGCTTAGAGAGCGGCGGCGGGCAGTTCTTC
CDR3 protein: CASSLESGGGQFF

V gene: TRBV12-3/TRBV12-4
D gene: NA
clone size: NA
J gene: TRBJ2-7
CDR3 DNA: TGTGCCAGCAGTCTCGGGTCGTACGAGCAGTACTTC
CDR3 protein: CASSLGSYEQYF

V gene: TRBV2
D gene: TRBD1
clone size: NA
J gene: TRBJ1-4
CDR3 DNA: TGTGCCAGCAGCCTTGACAGGGGGGTAGTAAGAGAAAAACTGTTTTTT
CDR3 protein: CASSLDRGVVREKLFF

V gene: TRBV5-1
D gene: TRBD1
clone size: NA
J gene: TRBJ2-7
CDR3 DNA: TGCGCCAGGATCTGGGACAGAAGCTCCTACGAGCAGTACTTC
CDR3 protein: CARIWDRSSYEQYF

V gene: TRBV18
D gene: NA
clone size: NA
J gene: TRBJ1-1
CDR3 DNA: TGTGCCAGCTCACCTCTTCTAGGGGGTTTAGCTGAAGCTTTCTTT
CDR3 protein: CASSPLLGGLAEAFF

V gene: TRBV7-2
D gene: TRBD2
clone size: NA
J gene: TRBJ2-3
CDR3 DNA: TGTGCCAGCAGCTTAGCGGGACTAGCGGTCACAGATACGCAGTATTTT
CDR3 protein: CASSLAGLAVTDTQYF

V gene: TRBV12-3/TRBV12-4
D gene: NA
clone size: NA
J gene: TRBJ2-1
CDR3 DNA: TGTGCCAGCAGTTTGGGGGCCCTCAATGAGCAGTTCTTC
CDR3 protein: CASSLGALNEQFF

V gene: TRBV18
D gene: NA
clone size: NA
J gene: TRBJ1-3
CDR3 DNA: TGTGCCAGCTCACCACGCCCTGGGCCTGGAAACACCATATATTTT
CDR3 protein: CASSPRPGPGNTIYF

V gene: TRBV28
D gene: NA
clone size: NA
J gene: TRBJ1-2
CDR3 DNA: TGTGCCAGCAGGACCGTCCGGGGGGAACTTCCCTATGGCTACACCTTC
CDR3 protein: CASRTVRGELPYGYTF

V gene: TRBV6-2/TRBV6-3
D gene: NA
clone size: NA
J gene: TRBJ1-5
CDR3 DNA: TGTGCCAGCAGTTACGAGGCCAACAGGGCTCGGCCCCAGCATTTT
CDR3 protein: CASSYEANRARPQHF

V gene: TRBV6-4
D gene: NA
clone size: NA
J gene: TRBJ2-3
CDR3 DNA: TGTGCCAGCAGTGCAGACACTAGCACAGATACGCAGTATTTT
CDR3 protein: CASSADTSTDTQYF

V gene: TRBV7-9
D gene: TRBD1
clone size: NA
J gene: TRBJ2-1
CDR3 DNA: TGTGCCAGCAGCGCTAGTCCCGGGACAGGTTGGAGCTCCTACAATGAGCAGTTCTTC
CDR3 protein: CASSASPGTGWSSYNEQFF

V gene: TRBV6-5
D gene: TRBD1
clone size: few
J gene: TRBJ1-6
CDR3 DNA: TGTGCCAGCAGTTACTCGCGTTTAGGGGGCTCACCCCTCCACTTT
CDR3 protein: CASSYSRLGGSPLHF

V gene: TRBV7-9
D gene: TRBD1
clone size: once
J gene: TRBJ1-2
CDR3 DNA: TGTGCCAGCAGCTCGGACAGGCAAGGCTACACCTTC
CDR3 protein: CASSSDRQGYTF

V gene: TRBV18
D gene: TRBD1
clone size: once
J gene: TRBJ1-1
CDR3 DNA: TGTGCCAGCTCCCTAGGACAGGCCCAAGGTGGGGCTTTCTTT
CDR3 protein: CASSLGQAQGGAFF

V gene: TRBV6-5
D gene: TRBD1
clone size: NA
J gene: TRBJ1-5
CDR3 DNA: TGTGCCAGCAGTTACGGAACGACAGGGAATCAGCCCCAGCATTTT
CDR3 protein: CASSYGTTGNQPQHF

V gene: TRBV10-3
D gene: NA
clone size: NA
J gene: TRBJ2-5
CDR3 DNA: TGTGCCATCAGTGAGTCGTGGGGCGCGGGGCCCGTGGGAGCCCAGTACTTC
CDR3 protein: CAISESWGAGPVGAQYF

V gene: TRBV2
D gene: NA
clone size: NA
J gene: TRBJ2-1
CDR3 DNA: TGTGCCAGCAGTCCTCTAGCTTTCGAGCAGTTCTTC
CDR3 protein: CASSPLAFEQFF

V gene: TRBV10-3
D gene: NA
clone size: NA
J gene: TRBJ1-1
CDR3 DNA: TGTGCCATCAGTCGTGGCAACATGAACACTGAAGCTTTCTTT
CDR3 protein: CAISRGNMNTEAFF

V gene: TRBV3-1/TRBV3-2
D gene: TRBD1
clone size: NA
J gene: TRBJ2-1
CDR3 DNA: TGTGCCAGCAGCCAAGGGACAGGCGTGCAGAATGAGCAGTTCTTC
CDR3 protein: CASSQGTGVQNEQFF

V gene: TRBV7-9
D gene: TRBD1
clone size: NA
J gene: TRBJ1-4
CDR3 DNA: TGTGCCAGCAGCTTAGGCAACAGGGGAGGAATAGTTGGTGAAAAACTGTTTTTT
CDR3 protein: CASSLGNRGGIVGEKLFF

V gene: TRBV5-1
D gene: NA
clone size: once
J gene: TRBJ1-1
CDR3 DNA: TGCGCCAGCCGAGGACAAATGAACACTGAAGCTTTCTTT
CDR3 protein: CASRGQMNTEAFF

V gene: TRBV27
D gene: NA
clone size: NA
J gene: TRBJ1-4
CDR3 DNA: TGTGCCAGCAGTTTCAGAACAACTAATGAAAAACTGTTTTTT
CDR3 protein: CASSFRTTNEKLFF

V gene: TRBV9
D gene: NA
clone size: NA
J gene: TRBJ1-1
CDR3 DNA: TGTGCCAGCAGCCTCGACCGGGTCGGGGTTGAAGCTTTCTTT
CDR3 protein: CASSLDRVGVEAFF

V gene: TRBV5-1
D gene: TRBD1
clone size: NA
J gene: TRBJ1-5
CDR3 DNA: TGCGCCAGCAGCTTGGACAGGGGTGATCAGCCCCAGCATTTT
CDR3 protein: CASSLDRGDQPQHF

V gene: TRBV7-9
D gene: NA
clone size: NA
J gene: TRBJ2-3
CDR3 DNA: TGTGCCAGCAGCTTAGACCCACCGAGAGATACGCAGTATTTT
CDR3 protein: CASSLDPPRDTQYF

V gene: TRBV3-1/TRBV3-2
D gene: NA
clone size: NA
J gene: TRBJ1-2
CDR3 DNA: TGTGCCAGCAGTTATCAGGGTAGCTATGGCTACACCTTC
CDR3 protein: CASSYQGSYGYTF

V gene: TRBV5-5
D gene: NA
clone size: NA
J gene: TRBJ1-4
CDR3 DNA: TGTGCCAGCAGCTTGGCAGGGGTTGAAAAACTGTTTTTT
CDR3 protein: CASSLAGVEKLFF

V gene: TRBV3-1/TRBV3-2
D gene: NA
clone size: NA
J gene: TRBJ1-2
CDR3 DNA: TGTGCCAGCAGCCTACCAGGAGGGCTGGGTGGCTACACCTTC
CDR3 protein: CASSLPGGLGGYTF

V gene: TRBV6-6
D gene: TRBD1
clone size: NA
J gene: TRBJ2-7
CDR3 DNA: TGTGCCAGCAGTCAGCCCGGGACAGGGGATTCCTACGAGCAGTACTTC
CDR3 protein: CASSQPGTGDSYEQYF

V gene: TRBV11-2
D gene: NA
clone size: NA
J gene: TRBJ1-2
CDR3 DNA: TGTGCCAGCAAACCGGCGGCACCAGCTAACTATGGCTACACCTTC
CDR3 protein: CASKPAAPANYGYTF

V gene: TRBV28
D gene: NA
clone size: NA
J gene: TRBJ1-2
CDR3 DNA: TGTGCCAGCATGAGTGTTTCATCCGGCTACACCTTC
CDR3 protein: CASMSVSSGYTF

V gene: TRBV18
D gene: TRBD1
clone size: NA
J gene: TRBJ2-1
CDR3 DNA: TGTGCCAGCTCACCCCGACAGGGCTCCAATGAGCAGTTCTTC
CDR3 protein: CASSPRQGSNEQFF

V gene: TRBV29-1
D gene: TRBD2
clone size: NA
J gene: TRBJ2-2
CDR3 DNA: TGCAGCGCGCGGGGGGGCCCCGGGGAGCTGTTTTTT
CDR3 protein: CSARGGPGELFF

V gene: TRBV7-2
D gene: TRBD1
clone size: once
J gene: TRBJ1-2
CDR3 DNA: TGTGCCAGCAGCCCCGGGACAGCCCCAGGAGGGAGGGGCTACACCTTC
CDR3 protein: CASSPGTAPGGRGYTF

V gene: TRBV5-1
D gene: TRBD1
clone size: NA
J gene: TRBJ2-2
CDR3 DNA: TGCGCCAGCAGTACCGGACAGGGGCACCTCGCGAACACCGGGGAGCTGTTTTTT
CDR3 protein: CASSTGQGHLANTGELFF

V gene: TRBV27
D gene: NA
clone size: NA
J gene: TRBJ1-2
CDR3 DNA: TGTGCCAGCAGTTTAACTTGGTCAAGTGACTATGGCTACACCTTC
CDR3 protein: CASSLTWSSDYGYTF